The clone carrying this T cell receptor beta chain has ten or more counts. The V end was cut by 5 bases, the J end by 2 bases, with 13 bases between. The CDR3 has 14 amino acids. The germline V gene has CDR1 MDHEN and CDR2 SYDVKM. This entry belongs to a study of spatial heterogeneity in lung cancer. On the study more broadly: Each distinct TCR and UMI combination averaged more than ten appearances in raw reads.

The sample's time point: sample taken at primary tumor resection. Untreated early-stage non-small cell lung cancer patients, over 55 in total, were the donors. On each TCR cDNA molecule, a unique molecular identifier was present. TCRdb processed the 5' RACE reads anew with MiXCR; each CDR3 protein has one entry. The sample lists tens of thousands of distinct CDR3 sequences, approximately 7.2% occurring once. The chain combines TRBV28 with TRBJ2-7; tentatively, D is TRBD1 (6 bases). This clonotype was sampled from a female donor with early-stage non-small cell lung cancer. The sequencing here drew on PBMCs, taken at surgery. CDR3 loop: CASSTRSGAYEQYF. CDR3 DNA: TGTGCCAGCAGTACCCGTTCAGGGGCCTACGAGCAGTACTTC.